One sample yielded the 14 T cell receptor beta chains listed below, sequenced in a study of response to subunit inactivated influenza vaccine. TCRdb reprocessed the RT-PCR reads with MiXCR, giving one entry per CDR3 protein. This sample has 500,000 to 600,000 distinct CDR3 sequences, with over 9% found just once. The sample was also linked to a second study, of T cells expressing NK-cell markers. As that report states: UMI-tagged 5'RACE template switching yielded the TCR beta cDNA.

The sample consisted of PBMCs from blood, taken on the day of vaccination. Receptors originate from a man aged 45-65 years who received an inactivated influenza vaccine.

This clonotype was seen more than once but under ten times. J is TRBJ2-3 and V is TRBV2; D may be TRBD2 (6 bases). The ends were cut back, 1 base at V and 1 base at J, with 12 bases in the middle. CDR3 size: 16 residues. Looked up from germline, CDR1 is SNHLY and CDR2 is FYNNEI. Here the CDR3 reads CASSEVGTGGTDTQYF. The CDR3 bases are TGTGCCAGCAGTGAAGTAGGGACTGGAGGCACAGATACGCAGTATTTT.

Only a few counts were recorded for this clonotype. The rearrangement links TRBV28 to TRBJ1-2; D is possibly TRBD1 (5 bases). Trimming took 2 bases from V and 8 from J, leaving 9 bases between them. The germline V gene encodes CDR1 MDHEN and CDR2 SYDVKM. The CDR3 length is 12 residues. For the CDR3, the DNA is TGTGCCAGCAGTTTAATCAGGGTCGGCTACACCTTC. This translates into CASSLIRVGYTF.

This clonotype showed up many times. This chain links TRBV5-1 with TRBJ2-1; 12 nucleotides match TRBD1. CDR1 and CDR2 from the germline V gene are SGHRS and YFSETQ. The CDR3 loop spans 16 amino acids. Trimming took 1 base from V and 4 from J; bases not matched to a gene: 3. Here the CDR3 reads CASSLTGQGAYNEQFF. The CDR3 nucleotides are TGCGCCAGCAGCTTGACGGGACAGGGGGCTTACAATGAGCAGTTCTTC.

The V and J genes are TRBV11-2 and TRBJ2-3, with 7 bases aligning to TRBD1. The germline CDR1 and CDR2 sequences are SGHAT and FQNNGV. The trim removed 4 bases at V and 1 base at J, leaving 14 bases unmatched. This CDR3 comprises 18 residues. The CDR3 region is CASSSFSHRGIGTDTQYF. Here the CDR3 DNA reads TGTGCCAGCAGCTCTTTTAGTCACAGGGGAATAGGCACAGATACGCAGTATTTT.

The rearrangement joins TRBV4-1 to TRBJ2-5; 7 nucleotides match TRBD1. Germline CDR1 reads MGHRA; CDR2 reads YSYEKL. Trimming removed 2 bases from V and 1 base from J; junction bases left unmatched: 4. The CDR3 is made up of 15 amino acids. The CDR3 DNA reads TGCGCCAGCAGCCAACAAAGGGACAGCCAAGAGACCCAGTACTTC. This sequence encodes CASSQQRDSQETQYF.

This clonotype was observed a handful of times. The J gene is TRBJ2-3, the V gene TRBV28, with D possibly TRBD2 on 5 matching bases. Looked up from germline, CDR1 is MDHEN and CDR2 is SYDVKM. The CDR3 runs to 14 residues. V lost 5 bases and J lost 5, with 14 bases in between. CDR3 residues: CASSVLTGKDTQYF. CDR3 in DNA: TGTGCCAGCAGTGTTCTGACGGGGAAAGATACGCAGTATTTT.

This sequence joins TRBV5-1 and TRBJ2-1; TRBD2 agrees at 8 bases. CDR3 length equals 17 residues. V trimming: 5 bases; J trimming: 0 bases; junction bases outside the gene matches: 10. The germline V gene encodes CDR1 SGHRS and CDR2 YFSETQ. CDR3 sequence: CASSRGGSGSSYNEQFF. As DNA, the CDR3 is TGCGCCAGCAGTCGGGGTGGCAGCGGGAGCTCCTACAATGAGCAGTTCTTC.

The chain couples TRBV30 to TRBJ2-1, with D perhaps given as TRBD1 or TRBD2 (5 bases each). The CDR3 length is 15 residues. Germline V gene data show CDR1 as GTSNPN and CDR2 as SVGIG (reference sequence). V gave up 4 bases and J gave up 7 bases, with 20 bases separating them. The DNA of the CDR3 is TGTGCCTGGAACCACCGGGACCACCGGGGAAATGAGCAGTTCTTC. It is translated as CAWNHRDHRGNEQFF.

V gene TRBV29-1 combines with J gene TRBJ1-2; D gene uncertain. Germline CDR1 is SQVTM and CDR2 is ANQGSEA. The CDR3 spans 13 residues. Trimming removed 1 base at V and 11 bases at J, with 17 bases between. CDR3: CSVEGYRATGYTF. As DNA, the CDR3 is TGCAGCGTTGAAGGTTACCGGGCAACGGGGTACACCTTC. Filled out from reference TRBV29-1 and TRBJ1-2, the complete variable domain reads SAVISQKPSRDICQRGTSLTIQCQVDSQVTMMFWYRQQPGQSLTLIATANQGSEATYESGFVIDKFPISRPNLTFSTLTVSNMSPEDSSIYLCSVEGYRATGYTFGSGTRLTVV.

This clonotype was detected only a few times. The rearrangement links TRBV10-3 to TRBJ2-3; D unclear. Germline V gene sequence: CDR1 ENHRY, CDR2 SYGVKD. The CDR3 is made up of 12 amino acids. V lost 2 bases to trimming and J lost 5 bases, with 5 bases between them. The CDR3 DNA sequence: TGTGCCATCAGTGAGCAAATAGATACGCAGTATTTT. Protein product: CAISEQIDTQYF.

This clonotype was detected a few times. This chain joins TRBV5-1 and TRBJ2-1; 14 bases line up with TRBD2. The junction had 6 bases not matched to a gene; V was cut back by 4 bases and J by 6 bases. The CDR3 runs to 16 residues. CDR1 is SGHRS and CDR2 is YFSETQ in the germline V gene. The CDR3 spells CASSALGTSGGNEQFF. CDR3 nucleotides: TGCGCCAGCAGCGCCTTAGGGACTAGCGGGGGCAATGAGCAGTTCTTC.

The table lists this clonotype with a few counts. The chain combines TRBV5-1 with TRBJ2-7, with D perhaps TRBD1 (5 bases). There are 15 residues in the CDR3. Germline V gives CDR1 SGHRS, CDR2 YFSETQ. The V and J ends lost 5 bases and 0 bases respectively, with 15 bases between them. The CDR3 DNA reads TGCGCCAGCAGGGTGGCGGACACAACCTCCTACGAGCAGTACTTC. It codes for CASRVADTTSYEQYF.

Regarding this clonotype: The junction does not match germline at one end; this may be a read error. The chain joins TRBV12-3 or TRBV12-4 to TRBJ2-1; TRBD2 aligns across 12 bases. CDR3 length: 15 amino acids. CDR3 nucleotide sequence: TGTGCCAGCAGTTTCCTAACTAGCGGGAGGTATGAGCAGTCCTTC. Translating gives CASSFLTSGRYEQSF.

The rearrangement links TRBV7-9 to TRBJ2-7; 7 positions match TRBD2. Germline V gene data show CDR1 as SEHNR and CDR2 as FQNEAQ (reference sequence). The J segment lost 6 bases and the V segment lost 1 base, leaving 6 bases of the junction unmatched. The CDR3 length is 14 residues. CDR3 in amino acids: CASSLVRGDGEQYF. CDR3 bases: TGTGCCAGCAGCTTAGTACGGGGGGACGGCGAGCAGTACTTC.